The 26 T cell receptor beta chains presented below share a single source sample, sequenced in a study of blood T cell repertoires in COVID-19. Repertoires were generated with immunoSEQ multiplex PCR, while TCRdb's copy carries only in-frame clones and drops some. The table lists around 310,000 clones, around 90% of them singletons. The sequenced sample consisted of peripheral blood. Receptors were obtained from a woman younger than 45 with COVID-19, enrolled during active disease.

The chain recombines TRBV28 with TRBJ2-1, with 11 bases matching TRBD2. The CDR3 totals 16 residues. CDR1 and CDR2 (germline): MDHEN, SYDVKM. After removal of 2 bases from V and 5 bases from J, the junction contained 5 bases not matched to a gene. The CDR3: CASSLDPGLADNEQFF. As DNA, the CDR3 is TGTGCCAGCAGTTTAGACCCGGGACTAGCGGACAATGAGCAGTTCTTC.

The rearrangement links TRBV7-9 to TRBJ1-2, with 8 positions matching TRBD1. The CDR3 is made up of 18 amino acids. CDR1 and CDR2 (germline): SEHNR, FQNEAQ (reference sequence). J gave up 4 bases and V 0 bases, and 13 bases lay outside the gene matches. The chain's CDR3 is CASSLAGTGDYFSYGYTF. In nucleotides, the CDR3 is TGTGCCAGCAGCTTAGCCGGGACAGGAGACTACTTTTCCTATGGCTACACCTTC.

CDR3 sequence (DNA): TGCGCCAGCAGCCATCCTAGCGGGAGGCGGAACGAGCAGTACTTC. This encodes CASSHPSGRRNEQYF. This chain joins TRBV4-1 and TRBJ2-7; 11 positions agree with TRBD2. Germline loops: CDR1 MGHRA, CDR2 YSYEKL. V trimming: 3 bases; J trimming: 5 bases; junction bases outside the gene matches: 6. The CDR3 totals 15 residues.

The CDR3 sequence is CATSRRDRVGDQPQHF. CDR3 sequence (DNA): TGTGCCACCAGCAGACGGGACAGGGTGGGTGATCAGCCCCAGCATTTT. V usage is TRBV15 and J usage is TRBJ1-5, with 9 bases aligning to TRBD1. Germline CDR1 reads LNHNV; CDR2 reads YYDKDF (reference sequence). CDR3 length equals 16 residues. V trimming: 2 bases; J trimming: 5 bases; junction bases outside the gene matches: 7. The entire variable domain, with the rest obtained from reference TRBV15 and TRBJ1-5, is as follows: DAMVIQNPRYQVTQFGKPVTLSCSQTLNHNVMYWYQQKSSQAPKLLFHYYDKDFNNEADTPDNFQSRRPNTSFCFLDIRSPGLGDTAMYLCATSRRDRVGDQPQHFGDGTRLSIL.

J is TRBJ1-1 and V is TRBV30, with a possible D match to TRBD1 (5 bases). Germline lookup yields CDR1 GTSNPN and CDR2 SVGIG (reference sequence). Trimming took off 2 bases at V and 4 bases at J, with 14 bases between the two ends. The CDR3 consists of 14 residues. In DNA form, the CDR3 reads TGTGCCTGGAGTCACGCCTTGGGGCGCACTGAAGCTTTCTTT. Translated: CAWSHALGRTEAFF. The entire variable domain, with the rest obtained from reference TRBV30 and TRBJ1-1, is as follows: SQTIHQWPATLVQPVGSPLSLECTVEGTSNPNLYWYRQAAGRGLQLLFYSVGIGQISSEVPQNLSASRPQDRQFILSSKKLLLSDSGFYLCAWSHALGRTEAFFGQGTRLTVV.

J is TRBJ1-1 and V is TRBV2, with 9 bases fitting TRBD1. V gave up 6 bases and J gave up 7 bases; unmatched junction bases: 6. The CDR3 consists of 13 residues. Germline V lookup: CDR1 SNHLY, CDR2 FYNNEI. The CDR3 DNA reads as TGTGCCAGCAGGCGGGACAGGGCATATGAAGCTTTCTTT. The encoded protein is CASRRDRAYEAFF.

The rearrangement uses TRBV18 and TRBJ2-2, with TRBD2 matching over 14 bases. This CDR3 is built from 16 residues. J lost 4 bases, V lost 3 bases, and 1 base had no gene match. Per germline, CDR1 KGHSH and CDR2 LQKENI. CDR3 sequence (DNA): TGTGCCAGCTCACCTGGGACTAGCGGGAGCACCGGGGAGCTGTTTTTT. This sequence encodes CASSPGTSGSTGELFF.

V is TRBV30 and J is TRBJ2-3; 14 nucleotides align to TRBD2. Germline V gives CDR1 GTSNPN, CDR2 SVGIG (reference sequence). V lost 3 bases and J lost 4; bases outside the gene matches: 9. CDR3 length equals 17 residues. The CDR3 spells CAWRAGTSGSDPDTQYF. CDR3 nucleotide sequence: TGTGCCTGGAGGGCCGGGACTAGCGGGAGTGATCCAGATACGCAGTATTTT.

This sequence joins TRBV7-9 and TRBJ2-1; 10 bases map to TRBD2. Trimming removed 7 bases from V and 2 bases from J; junction bases left unmatched: 5. The CDR3 loop spans 15 amino acids. Germline CDR1 SEHNR, CDR2 FQNEAQ (reference sequence). The DNA of the CDR3 is TGTGCCAGCACTTCCCTAGCGGGAGCCTACAATGAGCAGTTCTTC. This codes for CASTSLAGAYNEQFF.

The chain links TRBV4-2 to TRBJ1-4, with 7 positions matching TRBD1. CDR1 is LGHNA, CDR2 YNFKEQ, per germline. This CDR3 has 15 residues. J lost 8 bases, V lost 4 bases, and 10 bases had no gene match. Written as DNA, the CDR3 is TGTGCCAGCAGCCCTCGATCCCGACAGGGAGAAAAACTGTTTTTT. Translation gives CASSPRSRQGEKLFF.

The chain combines TRBV6-1 with TRBJ2-7; 11 bases line up with TRBD2. The CDR3 length is 17 residues. Germline CDR1 and CDR2: MNHNS and SASEGT. The ends lost 2 bases at V and 5 bases at J; junction bases unmatched: 11. The CDR3 DNA reads TGTGCCAGCAGTGAATTAGCGGGAGGGCCTGGGTTGAACGAGCAGTACTTC. As protein: CASSELAGGPGLNEQYF.

The genes are TRBV6-2 or TRBV6-3 and TRBJ2-7; 8 nucleotides agree with TRBD1. Trimming took 6 bases from V and 4 from J; bases not matched to a gene: 8. In germline, CDR1 is MNHEY, CDR2 SVGEGT. CDR3 length: 14 residues. The CDR3 region is CASSPWTGPYEQYF. The DNA for the CDR3 is TGTGCCAGCAGCCCTTGGACAGGGCCGTACGAGCAGTACTTC.

The chain links TRBV19 to TRBJ2-2; the D gene is possibly TRBD2 (6 bases). Trimming pared 2 bases from V and 8 bases from J, leaving 21 bases between. This CDR3 contains 17 residues. CDR1 is LNHDA, CDR2 SQIVND, per germline (reference sequence). CDR3 amino acids: CASSIQFREPNRGELFF. The CDR3 bases are TGTGCCAGTAGTATACAATTCCGGGAGCCTAATAGGGGGGAGCTGTTTTTT.

V usage is TRBV14 and J usage is TRBJ1-1; D not certain. The germline gives CDR1 SGHDN, CDR2 FVKESK. Trimming shortened V by 6 bases and J by 10 bases, and 12 bases separated the two germline ends. The CDR3 has 11 amino acids. CDR3 in amino acids: CASSGWGGAFF. As DNA, the CDR3 is TGTGCCAGCAGTGGGTGGGGAGGAGCTTTCTTT.

The V gene is TRBV28, the J gene TRBJ1-3; D is possibly TRBD1 (6 bases). Trimming pared 4 bases from V and 0 bases from J, leaving 16 bases between. Germline lookup yields CDR1 MDHEN and CDR2 SYDVKM. The length of the CDR3 is 17 residues. The chain's CDR3 is CASSSTLDSLSGNTIYF. The DNA for the CDR3 is TGTGCCAGCAGTTCCACACTGGACAGCCTCTCTGGAAACACCATATATTTT.

The chain recombines TRBV27 with TRBJ1-2; 8 nucleotides line up with TRBD1. The germline V gene encodes CDR1 MNHEY and CDR2 SMNVEV (reference sequence). Trimming removed 2 bases from V and 4 bases from J; junction bases left unmatched: 0. This CDR3 is built from 13 residues. This chain's CDR3 is CASSLGQGYGYTF. Written as DNA, the CDR3 is TGTGCCAGCAGTTTAGGACAGGGCTATGGCTACACCTTC.

The CDR3 protein is CASSLDRYNQPQHF. Written as DNA, the CDR3 is TGTGCCAGCAGCCTCGACAGGTACAATCAGCCCCAGCATTTT. The J gene is TRBJ1-5, the V gene TRBV28, with a tentative D call TRBD1 (6 bases). This CDR3 is 14 amino acids long. Trimming took 6 bases from V and 3 from J, leaving 12 bases between them. The germline V gene has CDR1 MDHEN and CDR2 SYDVKM.

This sequence joins TRBV5-4 and TRBJ2-3, with a weak D call TRBD2 (5 bases). Germline CDR1 SGHNT, CDR2 YYREEE (reference sequence). V lost 1 base to trimming and J lost 1 base, with 13 bases between them. The CDR3 spans 16 residues. This chain's CDR3 is CASSLIGSGRTDTQYF. The CDR3 DNA reads as TGTGCCAGCAGCTTGATTGGCAGCGGTCGCACAGATACGCAGTATTTT.

This clone was detected only once. The gene calls are TRBV5-1 and TRBJ1-4, with D possibly being TRBD1 (6 bases). The CDR3 is made up of 15 amino acids. CDR1 and CDR2 from the germline V gene are SGHRS and YFSETQ. The V and J ends lost 4 bases and 7 bases respectively, with 17 bases between them. CDR3 sequence reads: CASSETGIGAEKLFF. The CDR3 bases are TGCGCCAGCAGCGAGACAGGAATAGGTGCTGAAAAACTGTTTTTT.

The chain joins TRBV6-5 to TRBJ2-2; D might be TRBD1 (6 bases). Trimming took off 6 bases at V and 0 bases at J, with 8 bases between the two ends. The germline gives CDR1 MNHEY, CDR2 SVGAGI. CDR3 length equals 14 residues. Here the CDR3 reads CASSRTANTGELFF. The CDR3 coding sequence is TGTGCCAGCAGCCGGACAGCGAACACCGGGGAGCTGTTTTTT.

V gene TRBV6-5 combines with J gene TRBJ2-1, with a tentative D call TRBD1 (6 bases). From germline, CDR1 is MNHEY and CDR2 SVGAGI. The V end lost 6 bases, the J end lost 6 bases, and 18 bases lay between the germline ends. The CDR3 runs to 15 residues. The DNA for the CDR3 is TGTGCCAGCAGGGTTGACAGGAACTTCGGCAATGAGCAGTTCTTC. Its translation is CASRVDRNFGNEQFF.

V usage is TRBV19 and J usage is TRBJ2-1; D not resolved. Trimming removed 4 bases at V and 0 bases at J, with 10 bases between. Germline V CDR1 and CDR2: LNHDA, SQIVND (reference sequence). The CDR3 sequence is 15 residues long. Here the CDR3 DNA reads TGTGCCAGTAGTAGAACGGCTAGCTCCTACAATGAGCAGTTCTTC. Translating it yields CASSRTASSYNEQFF.

V and J are TRBV11-2 and TRBJ2-7; 11 positions match TRBD2. V lost 4 bases to trimming and J lost 6 bases; unmatched junction nucleotides: 11. This CDR3 spans 16 amino acids. Per the germline V gene, CDR1 is SGHAT and CDR2 is FQNNGV. The DNA for the CDR3 is TGTGCCAGCAGCTCGTCCGGAGGGCTAGCGGGAGGCGAGCAGTACTTC. This translates into CASSSSGGLAGGEQYF. Looking up the rest from reference TRBV11-2 and TRBJ2-7 gives the full variable domain: EAGVAQSPRYKIIEKRQSVAFWCNPISGHATLYWYQQILGQGPKLLIQFQNNGVVDDSQLPKDRFSAERLKGVDSTLKIQPAKLEDSAVYLCASSSSGGLAGGEQYFGPGTRLTVT.

This clone was observed a few times. The rearrangement links TRBV7-3 to TRBJ2-1; D gene ambiguous. Germline values: CDR1 SGHTA, CDR2 FQGTGA. This CDR3 region has 13 residues. V was shortened by 1 base and J by 9 bases, with 10 bases between the two germline ends. The CDR3 region is CASSLNRLSEQFF. In DNA, the CDR3 is TGTGCCAGCAGCTTAAATCGCTTGAGTGAGCAGTTCTTC.

The V and J genes are TRBV4-3 and TRBJ2-7, with a possible D match to TRBD1 (6 bases). The ends were cut back, 0 bases at V and 6 bases at J, with 9 bases in the middle. The CDR3 is 13 residues long. Per the germline V gene, CDR1 is LGHNA and CDR2 is YSLEER. The CDR3 is CASSQDQGLEQYF. DNA of the CDR3: TGCGCCAGCAGCCAAGATCAGGGGCTCGAGCAGTACTTC.

CDR3 amino acids: CASNERIGDTQYF. CDR3 coding DNA: TGTGCCAGCAACGAGCGGATTGGAGATACGCAGTATTTT. The rearrangement links TRBV9 to TRBJ2-3, with D perhaps matching TRBD2 (5 bases). Germline V lookup: CDR1 SGDLS, CDR2 YYNGEE. The CDR3 covers 13 residues. V was pared by 6 bases and J by 5 bases, with 13 bases between.